The 15 T cell receptor beta chains below were found in one sample sequenced in a study of T cells in Graves' hyperthyroidism and ophthalmopathy. Amplified TCR beta CDR3 regions came from RNA transcripts. HTBI primers were employed in a first-round RT-PCR of the TCR CDR3. One entry per CDR3 protein, called by TCRdb with MiXCR from the multiplex PCR reads. The repertoire consists of approximately 430,000 distinct CDR3 sequences, with approximately 14% occurring once and the leading ten covering roughly 7.7%. The sample was blood. These receptors were collected from a woman in her late teens or twenties with Graves' hyperthyroidism.

This clonotype was seen at least ten times. The CDR3 nucleotides are TGTGCCAGCGAGAGGGGACAGGGAAGTGAAAAACTGTTTTTT. It codes for CASERGQGSEKLFF. The chain has TRBV2 and TRBJ1-4; 9 bases map to TRBD1. With 8 bases clipped from V and 7 bases from J, the junction kept 8 bases outside the gene matches. Germline CDR1 and CDR2: SNHLY and FYNNEI. This CDR3 region has 14 residues.

V and J are TRBV10-2 and TRBJ1-2, with 7 bases that match TRBD1. The CDR3 consists of 13 residues. V shed 10 bases, J shed 4 bases, and the junction held 9 bases outside the gene matches. CDR1 is WSHSY, CDR2 SAAADI, per germline. The chain's CDR3 is CATIQGSGYGYTF. DNA of the CDR3: TGCGCCACCATACAGGGGAGCGGCTATGGCTACACCTTC.

The chain recombines TRBV28 with TRBJ1-1; D is undetermined. CDR1 and CDR2 from the germline V gene are MDHEN and SYDVKM. The CDR3 covers 15 residues. The ends were cut back, 4 bases at V and 0 bases at J, with 12 bases in the middle. The CDR3 coding sequence is TGTGCCAGCAGTTGGGCCCTCTCCATGAACACTGAAGCTTTCTTT. The encoded protein is CASSWALSMNTEAFF.

This clonotype was observed many times. V is TRBV11-1 and J is TRBJ2-5, with D unresolved. V lost 0 bases to trimming and J lost 3 bases, with 5 bases between them. Looked up from germline, CDR1 is SGHAT and CDR2 is FQDESV (reference sequence). The CDR3 sequence is 13 residues long. CDR3 protein: CASSLAAEETQYF. DNA of the CDR3: TGTGCCAGCAGCTTAGCGGCCGAAGAGACCCAGTACTTC.

This clonotype was seen only a few times. The J gene is TRBJ1-5, the V gene TRBV2; possibly TRBD1 for D (5 bases). Germline CDR1 is SNHLY and CDR2 is FYNNEI. V was pared by 10 bases and J by 1 base, with 17 bases between. This CDR3 contains 15 residues. CDR3 DNA sequence: TGTGCCATTACCGGGACCCGGGGGAGCAATCAGCCCCAGCATTTT. Translating gives CAITGTRGSNQPQHF.

This clonotype was counted ten times or more. The rearrangement joins TRBV20-1 to TRBJ2-2; D gene unclear. CDR1 is DFQATT and CDR2 is SNEGSKA in the germline V gene (reference sequence). This CDR3 spans 14 amino acids. Trimming removed 6 bases at V and 1 base at J, with 12 bases between. The chain's CDR3 is CSAMGRWNTGELFF. The CDR3 region has the DNA TGCAGTGCAATGGGTCGTTGGAACACCGGGGAGCTGTTTTTT.

On this clonotype itself: Given a much more abundant clone one base away, this may be a read error. This chain joins TRBV6-1 and TRBJ1-2; 9 bases agree with TRBD1. In germline, CDR1 is MNHNS, CDR2 SASEGT. This CDR3 has 13 residues. J gave up 6 bases and V 4 bases, and 3 bases lay outside the gene matches. CDR3 loop: CASSARTGDGYTF. DNA for the CDR3: TGTGCCAGCAGTGCGAGGACAGGGGATGGCTACACCTTC.

The chain employs TRBV24-1 and TRBJ2-3; D remains ambiguous. The CDR3 totals 12 residues. V was pared by 4 bases and J by 2 bases, with 3 bases between. Germline V gene lookup returns CDR1 KGHDR and CDR2 SFDVKD. The CDR3 nucleotides are TGTGCCACCAGTGACTACACAGATACGCAGTATTTT. Its protein is CATSDYTDTQYF.

The chain is built from TRBV6-1 and TRBJ2-1; 12 bases match TRBD1. The CDR3 contains 15 residues. The V gene end was trimmed by 6 bases and the J gene end by 6 bases; junction bases not matched to a gene: 6. From germline, CDR1 is MNHNS and CDR2 SASEGT. The CDR3 coding sequence is TGTGCCAGCAGGAGGGGACAGGGGGCGGGCAATGAGCAGTTCTTC. Translation: CASRRGQGAGNEQFF.

V gene TRBV19 combines with J gene TRBJ1-4; D gene uncertain. Germline V gene sequence: CDR1 LNHDA, CDR2 SQIVND (reference sequence). V shed 3 bases and J shed 0 bases, with 8 bases lying between them. CDR3 length: 15 amino acids. CDR3 sequence reads: CASSIHWATNEKLFF. The CDR3 DNA is TGTGCCAGTAGTATTCACTGGGCAACTAATGAAAAACTGTTTTTT.

Ten or more counts support this clonotype. The rearrangement uses TRBV10-3 and TRBJ2-2, with 11 positions matching TRBD2. The J segment lost 3 bases and the V segment lost 7 bases, leaving 1 base of the junction unmatched. The CDR3 is made up of 14 amino acids. Germline V gene sequence: CDR1 ENHRY, CDR2 SYGVKD. The CDR3, as DNA: TGTGCCATCATGGGACTAGCGGACACCGGGGAGCTGTTTTTT. Protein product: CAIMGLADTGELFF.

Only a few counts were recorded for this clonotype. V and J are TRBV27 and TRBJ1-2; D might be TRBD1 (5 bases). CDR3 length equals 14 residues. Looked up from germline, CDR1 is MNHEY and CDR2 is SMNVEV (reference sequence). V lost 7 bases and J 4 bases, leaving 16 bases between the germline ends. DNA of the CDR3: TGTGCCAGCACCCCCTCGGGACCGAGCTATGGCTACACCTTC. Its protein product is CASTPSGPSYGYTF.

In this sample, this clonotype turned up many times. This sequence joins TRBV29-1 and TRBJ1-1; 9 bases are a match to TRBD1. Germline V gene data show CDR1 as SQVTM and CDR2 as ANQGSEA. CDR3 length: 14 amino acids. Trimming removed 7 bases from V and 1 base from J; junction bases left unmatched: 7. CDR3 nucleotides: TGCAGCGCTTCGACAGGGGGAAAGAACACTGAAGCTTTCTTT. As protein: CSASTGGKNTEAFF.

Note on this clonotype: Since a much larger clone is just one base distant, this may be a read error. The CDR3 DNA follows: TGTGCCAGCAGTGGGTCTGGGCTAACCGGGGGGCTGTTTTTT. It translates to CASSGSGLTGGLFF. V is TRBV2 and J is TRBJ2-2; tentative D call: TRBD2 (6 bases). The CDR3 is 14 amino acids. Germline assignment: CDR1 SNHLY and CDR2 FYNNEI.

CDR3 DNA sequence: TGTGCCAGCCGAATAGCGGGGGCCCCCTCCTACAATGAGCAGTTCTTC. This encodes CASRIAGAPSYNEQFF. V usage is TRBV27 and J usage is TRBJ2-1, with TRBD2 matching 9 bases. Looked up from germline, CDR1 is MNHEY and CDR2 is SMNVEV (reference sequence). J was trimmed by 0 bases and V by 8 bases; bases with no gene match: 8. The CDR3 loop spans 16 amino acids.